Here is one T cell receptor beta chain with its context. The antigen remains undetermined. Combining a sample-barcoded 5' primer with a J-beta primer mix, a second PCR ran for about 6 to 12 cycles. TCRdb analysed the 5' RACE reads with MiXCR anew, one entry per CDR3 protein. The sample has over a million distinct CDR3 sequences; around two fifths are singletons. V shed 5 bases, J shed 7 bases, and the junction held 11 bases outside the gene matches. CDR3 size: 15 residues. This sample was taken from a study of blood T cells in healthy people across ages. Findings and limits, study-wide: Possibly, changes in expanded clonotypes were confounded because donor CMV status was unknown.

The chain is built from TRBV12-3 or TRBV12-4 and TRBJ1-5, with TRBD1 identical over 7 bases. Sequenced: blood. The TCR was taken from a woman younger than 30 in good health. This CDR3 reads CASSPRTGREQPQHF. The CDR3 DNA follows: TGTGCCAGCAGTCCCAGGACAGGTCGGGAACAGCCCCAGCATTTT.